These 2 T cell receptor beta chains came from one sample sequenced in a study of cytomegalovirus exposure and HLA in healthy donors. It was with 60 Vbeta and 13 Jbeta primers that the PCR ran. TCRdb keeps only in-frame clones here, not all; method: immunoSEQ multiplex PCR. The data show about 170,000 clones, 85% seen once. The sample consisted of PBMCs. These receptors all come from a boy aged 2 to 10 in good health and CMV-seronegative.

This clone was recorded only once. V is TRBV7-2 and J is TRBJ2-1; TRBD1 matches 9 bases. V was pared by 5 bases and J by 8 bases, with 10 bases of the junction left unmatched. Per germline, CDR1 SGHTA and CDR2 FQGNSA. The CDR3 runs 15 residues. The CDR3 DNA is TGTGCCAGCAGCGCGGGGACAGGGTTCTCGGATGAGCAGTTCTTC. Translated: CASSAGTGFSDEQFF.

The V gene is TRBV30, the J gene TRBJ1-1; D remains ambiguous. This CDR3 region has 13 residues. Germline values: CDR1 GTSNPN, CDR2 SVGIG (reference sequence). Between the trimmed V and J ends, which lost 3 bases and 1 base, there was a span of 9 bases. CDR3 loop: CAWSQVSNTEAFF. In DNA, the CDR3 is TGTGCCTGGAGCCAGGTTTCGAACACTGAAGCTTTCTTT.